This record covers a single T cell receptor beta chain. TCRdb's table, derived via immunoSEQ multiplex PCR, lists solely in-frame clones and lacks some. The sample consists of approximately 150,000 clones, 91% of them appearing once. The data were taken from a study of control samples from healthy donors and cancer patients. The TCR was taken from a man younger than 45 in good health. The sequenced sample consisted of blood.

CDR3 protein: CASSLFGGASDTQYF. In nucleotides, the CDR3 is TGTGCCAGCAGTTTATTCGGGGGGGCTTCAGATACGCAGTATTTT. This rearrangement joins TRBV27 to TRBJ2-3, with 8 bases fitting TRBD2. The CDR3 extends over 15 amino acids. V gave up 1 base and J gave up 4 bases; unmatched junction bases: 4. Germline CDR1 MNHEY, CDR2 SMNVEV (reference sequence).